This TCR beta chain was recovered during a study of T-cell memory formation after mild COVID-19. The V end lost 4 bases, the J end lost 5 bases, and 11 bases lay between the germline ends. The length of the CDR3 is 14 residues. The germline V gene has CDR1 MDHEN and CDR2 SYDVKM. One entry per CDR3 protein results from TCRdb running MiXCR on the 5' RACE reads. Among a few hundred thousand distinct CDR3 sequences listed, 20% to 25% were seen once. The clonotype comes from a man aged 18 to 30 who had mild COVID-19 (a few samples of this study predate the infection). Cell type and time point are not known. The V gene is TRBV28, the J gene TRBJ2-2; tentatively, D is TRBD2 (6 bases). Specimen: PBMCs or a T cell subset sorted from them (not recorded which). CDR3 sequence: CASSWGEWTGELFF. The CDR3 bases are TGTGCCAGCAGTTGGGGGGAGTGGACCGGGGAGCTGTTTTTT.